This passage covers 17 T cell receptor beta chains from one sample sequenced in a study of regulatory T cells in long-lasting Graves disease. Relying on iRepertoire HTBI primers and Arm-PCR of CDR3 regions, the team built TCR beta libraries. MiXCR, applied by TCRdb to the multiplex PCR reads, yields one record per CDR3 protein. The sample lists a few hundred thousand distinct CDR3 sequences; around 20% were seen once. Indicated time point: newly diagnosed GD, antithyroid drugs for less than 3 months. The TCR library was prepared using RNA isolated from PBMCs. Specimen: peripheral blood mononuclear cells (PBMCs), collected at new diagnosis, from a patient treated with antithyroid drugs. All receptors come from a female donor with Graves disease.

This clonotype has ten or more counts. V is TRBV7-9 and J is TRBJ1-1; no reliable D call. The CDR3 consists of 12 residues. Germline values: CDR1 SEHNR, CDR2 FQNEAQ (reference sequence). Trimming pared 2 bases from V and 4 bases from J, leaving 5 bases between. CDR3 nucleotide sequence: TGTGCCAGCAGCTTATGGGTCACTGAAGCTTTCTTT. It codes for CASSLWVTEAFF. Combining the CDR3 with reference TRBV7-9 and TRBJ1-1 gives the whole variable domain DTGVSQNPRHKITKRGQNVTFRCDPISEHNRLYWYRQTLGQGPEFLTYFQNEAQLEKSRLLSDRFSAERPKGSFSTLEIQRTEQGDSAMYLCASSLWVTEAFFGQGTRLTVV.

This clonotype has at least ten counts. This chain uses TRBV3-1 with TRBJ1-3; unclear D gene. The germline V and J ends were trimmed by 4 bases and 2 bases, with 15 bases remaining between them. CDR3 length equals 16 residues. Germline CDR1 LGHDT, CDR2 YNNKEL (reference sequence). The CDR3 DNA reads TGTGCCAGCAGCCCCGGACTGTCTAGGACTGGAAACACCATATATTTT. Amino acids: CASSPGLSRTGNTIYF.

The chain employs TRBV19 and TRBJ2-1; weak D call: TRBD1 (6 bases). Germline values: CDR1 LNHDA, CDR2 SQIVND (reference sequence). The CDR3 spans 12 residues. The V end lost 9 bases, the J end lost 3 bases, and 9 bases lay between the germline ends. CDR3 protein: CASGDNYNEQFF. For the CDR3, the DNA is TGTGCCAGCGGGGACAACTACAATGAGCAGTTCTTC.

This clonotype was counted many times. CDR3 residues: CASSFRQVGSGELFF. The DNA of the CDR3 is TGCGCCAGCAGCTTTCGACAAGTTGGGTCCGGGGAGCTGTTTTTT. The V and J genes are TRBV5-1 and TRBJ2-2; D is undetermined. Germline V lookup: CDR1 SGHRS, CDR2 YFSETQ. The CDR3 contains 15 residues. V dropped 2 bases and J dropped 6 bases, with 14 bases sitting between them.

This clonotype has ten or more counts. The chain joins TRBV7-2 to TRBJ2-2; TRBD1 aligns across 8 bases. The CDR3 totals 14 residues. CDR1 is SGHTA and CDR2 is FQGNSA in the germline V gene. Losses at the gene ends were 5 bases for V and 5 bases for J; bases not matched to a gene: 4. The CDR3 here is CASSRRTGTGELFF. Here the CDR3 DNA reads TGTGCCAGCAGCCGACGGACAGGGACCGGGGAGCTGTTTTTT.

There are many counts of this clonotype. This sequence joins TRBV7-9 and TRBJ1-5; TRBD1 matches 11 bases. V was pared by 1 base and J by 4 bases, with 3 bases of the junction left unmatched. The CDR3 contains 16 residues. The germline CDR1 and CDR2 sequences are SEHNR and FQNEAQ (reference sequence). In DNA form, the CDR3 reads TGTGCCAGCAGCTTAGTCGGACAGGGGGCTAATCAGCCCCAGCATTTT. Translation gives CASSLVGQGANQPQHF. Drawing the rest from reference TRBV7-9 and TRBJ1-5, the complete variable domain is DTGVSQNPRHKITKRGQNVTFRCDPISEHNRLYWYRQTLGQGPEFLTYFQNEAQLEKSRLLSDRFSAERPKGSFSTLEIQRTEQGDSAMYLCASSLVGQGANQPQHFGDGTRLSIL.

This clonotype appeared a few times. The chain has TRBV2 and TRBJ2-2; either TRBD1 or TRBD2 may fit D (5 bases each). Between the trimmed V and J ends, which lost 10 bases and 0 bases, there was a span of 12 bases. The germline gives CDR1 SNHLY, CDR2 FYNNEI. This CDR3 region has 14 residues. CDR3 nucleotide sequence: TGTGCCACCAGGGACGGCGCGAACACCGGGGAGCTGTTTTTT. Residues: CATRDGANTGELFF.

There are many counts of this clonotype. The chain joins TRBV6-2 or TRBV6-3 to TRBJ2-1; 13 bases fit TRBD2. The CDR3 runs to 15 residues. The germline CDR1 and CDR2 sequences are MNHEY and SVGEGT. The trim removed 5 bases at V and 5 bases at J, leaving 3 bases unmatched. CDR3 region: CASSPGLAGHNEQFF. Here the CDR3 DNA reads TGTGCCAGCAGTCCGGGACTAGCGGGGCACAATGAGCAGTTCTTC.

There are many counts of this clonotype. This chain uses TRBV5-4 with TRBJ2-5; 8 bases map to TRBD2. From germline, CDR1 is SGHNT and CDR2 YYREEE (reference sequence). The CDR3 is made up of 15 amino acids. The ends lost 2 bases at V and 2 bases at J; junction bases unmatched: 5. The CDR3 DNA follows: TGTGCCAGCAGCTTAGCTAGCGGGCCTCAAGAGACCCAGTACTTC. Amino acids: CASSLASGPQETQYF. The entire variable domain, with the rest obtained from reference TRBV5-4 and TRBJ2-5, is as follows: ETGVTQSPTHLIKTRGQQVTLRCSSQSGHNTVSWYQQALGQGPQFIFQYYREEENGRGNFPPRFSGLQFPNYSSELNVNALELDDSALYLCASSLASGPQETQYFGPGTRLLVL.

There are many counts of this clonotype. The V and J genes are TRBV15 and TRBJ2-1; maybe TRBD1 (6 bases). This CDR3 contains 16 residues. Between the trimmed V and J ends, which lost 3 bases and 1 base, there was a span of 13 bases. CDR1 and CDR2 (germline): LNHNV, YYDKDF (reference sequence). CDR3 in amino acids: CATSSLGAFSYNEQFF. The CDR3 coding sequence is TGTGCCACCAGCAGTCTGGGGGCCTTTTCCTACAATGAGCAGTTCTTC.

The CDR3 DNA sequence: TGCGCCAGCAGCCCTTGGGGTAACGGGGAGACCCAGTACTTC. Protein: CASSPWGNGETQYF. This chain links TRBV5-1 with TRBJ2-5, with unresolved D. Germline loops: CDR1 SGHRS, CDR2 YFSETQ. The CDR3 has 14 residues. V shed 4 bases and J shed 5 bases, with 15 bases lying between them.

This clonotype was picked up many times. The CDR3 protein is CASGTGTGEETQYF. In DNA, the CDR3 is TGTGCTAGTGGGACCGGGACAGGGGAAGAGACCCAGTACTTC. The V and J genes are TRBV12-5 and TRBJ2-5; 10 bases align to TRBD1. Germline V gene data show CDR1 as LGHNT and CDR2 as FRNRAP. With 6 bases clipped from V and 3 bases from J, the junction kept 4 bases outside the gene matches. This CDR3 is 14 amino acids long.

The chain is built from TRBV10-3 and TRBJ1-4, with 8 positions matching TRBD1. The V and J ends lost 6 bases and 8 bases, in that order; junction bases with no gene match: 11. Germline CDR1 and CDR2: ENHRY and SYGVKD. This CDR3 comprises 15 residues. The CDR3 protein is CAISPQGALGEKLFF. CDR3 coding DNA: TGTGCCATCAGCCCCCAGGGGGCGCTGGGGGAAAAACTGTTTTTT.

The sample holds many counts of this clonotype. This chain connects TRBV11-1 to TRBJ2-7; D not certain. The length of the CDR3 is 14 residues. V lost 6 bases and J lost 3, with 15 bases in between. CDR1 and CDR2 from the germline V gene are SGHAT and FQDESV (reference sequence). The CDR3, as DNA: TGTGCCAGCAGTGGGGATCATATACTCTACGAGCAGTACTTC. This codes for CASSGDHILYEQYF.

This clonotype was counted ten times or more. The V gene is TRBV6-9, the J gene TRBJ2-1; D is unresolved. The CDR3 spans 17 residues. Germline lookup yields CDR1 MNHGY and CDR2 SVAAGI. V lost 2 bases to trimming and J lost 3 bases, with 17 bases between them. CDR3 DNA sequence: TGTGCCAGCAGTTATGGTAGTATTGGCCGAGGCTACAATGAGCAGTTCTTC. The encoded protein is CASSYGSIGRGYNEQFF.

The gene calls are TRBV20-1 and TRBJ2-1; D is perhaps TRBD2 (6 bases). Germline V CDR1 and CDR2: DFQATT, SNEGSKA (reference sequence). V gave up 3 bases and J gave up 4 bases, with 10 bases separating them. This CDR3 contains 13 residues. Written as DNA, the CDR3 is TGCAGTGCTAGCGGGGGAGGTTACAATGAGCAGTTCTTC. It specifies CSASGGGYNEQFF.

In its sample, this clonotype was seen a few times. This chain uses TRBV9 with TRBJ1-4; 7 bases match TRBD1. Germline CDR1 reads SGDLS; CDR2 reads YYNGEE. This CDR3 spans 16 amino acids. V was clipped by 1 base and J by 6 bases; unmatched bases: 9. CDR3 sequence reads: CASSVTQTGVHEKLFF. Written as DNA, the CDR3 is TGTGCCAGCAGCGTAACCCAAACAGGGGTACATGAAAAACTGTTTTTT.